The following is a TCR beta chain sequence with its context. The length of the CDR3 is 15 residues. In germline, CDR1 is SGHVS, CDR2 FQNEAQ. The ends were cut back, 8 bases at V and 0 bases at J, with 15 bases in the middle. This entry belongs to a study of Ad26.COV2.S vaccination and SARS-CoV-2 variants. As for the study in general: Donor had been placed in the Ad26.COV2.S arm of the COV1001 trial.

Stated treatment: around 19 received Ad26.COV2.S at low or high dose, single or two shots; several received placebo; per-sample allocation not given. At day 63 after the first vaccine or placebo injection, samples were drawn. The donor was a Boston adult aged 18-55 years. An Ad26 vector was used to express Wuhan-strain SARS-CoV-2 spike as the vaccine. Sequenced by immunoSEQ multiplex PCR; TCRdb stores in-frame clones only, minus some. The table lists 360,000 or so clones, about nine tenths of them singletons. V gene TRBV7-8 combines with J gene TRBJ2-3; D is undetermined. Specimen: peripheral blood, collected in a trial of Ad26.COV2.S vaccine versus placebo. This receptor was taken from a person aged 18-65 years who received the Ad26.COV2.S COVID-19 vaccine or a placebo. CDR3 protein: CASGDGRSSTDTQYF. CDR3 nucleotide sequence: TGTGCCAGCGGCGACGGCCGCTCTAGCACAGATACGCAGTATTTT.